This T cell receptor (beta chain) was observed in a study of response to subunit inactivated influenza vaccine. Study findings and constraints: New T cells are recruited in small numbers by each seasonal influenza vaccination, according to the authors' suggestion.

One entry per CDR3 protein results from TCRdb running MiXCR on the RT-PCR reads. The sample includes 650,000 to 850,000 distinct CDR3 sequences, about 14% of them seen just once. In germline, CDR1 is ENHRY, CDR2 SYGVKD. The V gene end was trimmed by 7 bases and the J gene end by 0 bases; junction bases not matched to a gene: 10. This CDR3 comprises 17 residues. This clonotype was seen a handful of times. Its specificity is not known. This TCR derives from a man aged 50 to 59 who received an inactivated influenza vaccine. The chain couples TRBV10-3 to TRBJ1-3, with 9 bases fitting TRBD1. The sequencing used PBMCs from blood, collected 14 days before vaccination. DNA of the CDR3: TGTGCCATCACCAGAACTGCGGGACAGGGCTCTGGAAACACCATATATTTT. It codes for CAITRTAGQGSGNTIYF.